The clone carrying this T cell receptor beta chain was seen a single time. Its specificity is unknown. PCR amplification relied on 60 Vbeta primers (plus 13 Jbeta primers). Using immunoSEQ multiplex PCR, the repertoire was profiled, and TCRdb retains in-frame clones only, with some absent. The sample includes 150,000 to 250,000 clones, roughly 78% of them seen just once. These data originate in a study of cytomegalovirus exposure and HLA in healthy donors. Overall study: Early on, a data release was issued that held about 85 million unique TCRs from HLA-typed donors. Findings and limits, study-wide: It was reported in a later analysis that an Asian-associated ancestry cluster showed fewer N-insertions than the roughly 620-donor mean.

Germline loops: CDR1 KGHSH, CDR2 LQKENI. Losses at the gene ends were 3 bases for V and 4 bases for J; bases not matched to a gene: 11. CDR3 size: 16 residues. The source material was PBMCs. The chain is built from TRBV18 and TRBJ2-5; 7 nucleotides align to TRBD2. This TCR derives from a woman under 40 in good health and CMV-seropositive. The CDR3: CASSPINEPGGETQYF. The DNA of the CDR3 is TGTGCCAGCTCACCTATAAATGAACCGGGGGGAGAGACCCAGTACTTC.